This T cell receptor beta chain was documented in a study of blood T cell repertoires in COVID-19 (dated by TCRdb to about 2020). About the study as a whole: Collaborator samples came from the United States, Italy and Spain and covered acute and convalescent phases of COVID-19. The material from the prospective study consisted of cDNA or gDNA derived from T cells, B-cell-depleted T cells, or PBMCs. Deeply sampled blood TCRbeta repertoires from subjects exposed to, actively infected with, or recovered from COVID-19 were included in the dataset. The repertoires were released in a freely available public database meant as a resource for research on the immune response to SARS-CoV-2. The samples were drawn from two sources: the first 160 participants of the ongoing ImmuneRACE study, and 950 to 1,500 subjects contributed by 6 global collaborators. A de-identified subject ID, COVID-19 status, age in years and sex were almost always included in the sample metadata. Where available, HLA class I and class II types were obtained from metadata supplied by the sample provider rather than from assay-based typing.

CDR1 and CDR2, looked up from the germline V gene, are SGDLS and YYNGEE. V lost 4 bases and J lost 1 base; the stretch between them is 12 bases long. Spanning cysteine to phenylalanine, the CDR3 consists of 15 amino acids. CDR3 DNA only is kept here, 45 bases in frame from base 1. In the prospective study, participants were 18 to 89 years old, resided in about two dozen geographic areas of the United States, and were enrolled through a virtual design. In the prospective study, cohorts were assigned on the basis of participant-reported clinical history obtained from a screening survey and a study questionnaire. ImmuneRACE Cohort 3 recovered participants were defined by two consecutive negative NP/OP PCR tests, healthcare professional clearance, or symptom resolution. In the prospective study, whole blood, serum and a nasopharyngeal or oropharyngeal swab were collected from each participant by mobile phlebotomists. Participants in the prospective study had the option to provide additional blood draws and questionnaires over an approximately two-month period. Blood samples from the prospective study were shipped frozen or at room temperature prior to DNA extraction.

Remarks on this clone: Which antigen it targets is not known. Base qualities are missing; no much larger clone stands one base away.

Results the study describes overall, beyond this receptor: The amount of clinical and demographic metadata varied by source and participant and was provided uncurated.

TCRbeta CDR3 regions were amplified from genomic DNA by means of the immunoSEQ Assay, a bias-controlled multiplex PCR. In the paper's pipeline: The number of nucleated cells in each sample was estimated by amplification of reference gene primers within the assay. Sequence reads were collapsed and filtered to measure the absolute abundance of every unique TCRbeta CDR3 rearrangement. Productive Simpson clonality was computed per sample as the square root of Simpson's diversity index over productive rearrangements. TCRdb mirrors the immuneACCESS table, restricted to in-frame sequences. Some clones are absent from its copies; in checked studies, under half trace to an unresolved V gene, and the reason for the others is unknown. That table supplies the V and J calls and clone size; D and trimming were determined from the DNA. The sample table contains roughly 190,000 clones; only one count was recorded for roughly 82% of them. The ten top clones hold approximately 12% of the sample.

Sample: PBMCs or T cells enriched from blood (not recorded which). The V gene is TRBV9 and the J gene is TRBJ2-1; a confident D gene designation cannot be given. The sequence was obtained from a man aged 40-50 years who had recovered from COVID-19. The CDR3 protein is CASSTRLESYNEQFF. The DNA reads TGTGCCAGCAGCACCCGACTCGAATCCTACAATGAGCAGTTCTTC.